This T cell receptor beta chain was identified in a study of CXCR3-negative and CXCR3-positive naive CD8 T cells. CDR3 length: 15 residues. CDR1 and CDR2 from the germline V gene are SGHTA and FQGTGA. Comments on this clonotype: The antigen is not known.

Study-wide findings and caveats: CXCR3-positive naive cells carried more hydrophobic TRB CDR3s than CXCR3-negative ones.

The TRB cDNA libraries were prepared by 5' RACE with UMI labels. Following a re-call of the 5' RACE reads, TCRdb has one entry per CDR3 protein and lacks DNA. The sample has around 120,000 distinct CDR3 sequences. This TCR came from a human donor in good health. Some clones in this sample may be carry-over from other donors' samples. The chain uses TRBV7-3 and TRBJ2-1; the D gene TCRdb calls, TRBD2, cannot be checked with no DNA. The source material was naive CXCR3+ CD8+ T cells from blood. Subset here: CD45RO-CCR7+CD27+CD95- naive CD8+ T cells expressing CXCR3 (TNR3+). The CDR3 reads CASSLLAGGYNEQFF. Full variable domain (missing parts from reference TRBV7-3 and TRBJ2-1): GAGVSQTPSNKVTEKGKYVELRCDPISGHTALYWYRQSLGQGPEFLIYFQGTGAADDSGLPNDRFFAVRPEGSVSTLKIQRTERGDSAVYLCASSLLAGGYNEQFFGPGTRLTVL.